Below are 17 T cell receptor beta chains sequenced from a single sample in a study of cytomegalovirus exposure and HLA in healthy donors. Generated by immunoSEQ multiplex PCR, the TCRdb table keeps only in-frame clones and is missing some. The sample includes under 150,000 clones, less than 90% of them seen just once. The sample comprised PBMCs. These receptor sequences come from a man between 18 and 35 years old in good health and CMV-seronegative.

The V call is TRBV5-1, the J call TRBJ2-1, with TRBD2 matching 13 bases. The CDR3 has 15 amino acids. Germline CDR1 reads SGHRS; CDR2 reads YFSETQ. The J segment lost 10 bases and the V segment lost 4 bases, leaving 8 bases of the junction unmatched. The CDR3 sequence is CASSPLLAGGSEQFF. In DNA, the CDR3 is TGCGCCAGCAGCCCTCTACTAGCGGGAGGGTCCGAGCAGTTCTTC.

The chain joins TRBV4-1 to TRBJ2-3; 9 bases are shared with TRBD2. This CDR3 comprises 16 residues. Trimming took 1 base from V and 4 from J; bases not matched to a gene: 6. The V gene's germline CDR1 is MGHRA and CDR2 YSYEKL. CDR3 coding DNA: TGCGCCAGCAGCCAAGTAGCGGGAGAGATCGCAGATACGCAGTATTTT. As protein: CASSQVAGEIADTQYF.

The rearrangement joins TRBV19 to TRBJ1-1; maybe TRBD1 (5 bases). The CDR3 length is 15 residues. Germline CDR1 is LNHDA and CDR2 is SQIVND (reference sequence). Trimming pared 7 bases from V and 2 bases from J, leaving 17 bases between. The CDR3 spells CASKWQQTANTEAFF. The CDR3 nucleotides are TGTGCCAGTAAGTGGCAACAGACAGCAAACACTGAAGCTTTCTTT.

In DNA form, the CDR3 reads TGTGCCAGCAGCGATCAACCGGGACAGGGGTCTGAAGCTTTCTTT. Its translation is CASSDQPGQGSEAFF. The rearrangement uses TRBV7-2 and TRBJ1-1; 10 bases are a match to TRBD1. Germline CDR1 and CDR2: SGHTA and FQGNSA. The CDR3 spans 15 residues. Germline trimming cut 5 bases from V and 6 bases from J; bases unmatched to any gene: 9. Full variable domain (remainder filled in from reference TRBV7-2 and TRBJ1-1): GAGVSQSPSNKVTEKGKDVELRCDPISGHTALYWYRQSLGQGLEFLIYFQGNSAPDKSGLPSDRFSAERTGGSVSTLTIQRTQQEDSAVYLCASSDQPGQGSEAFFGQGTRLTVV.

The chain links TRBV4-3 to TRBJ1-1, with TRBD1 identical over 9 bases. V trimming: 5 bases; J trimming: 0 bases; junction bases outside the gene matches: 4. The CDR3 is 15 amino acids. Looked up from germline, CDR1 is LGHNA and CDR2 is YSLEER. The CDR3 protein is CASSLGTGMNTEAFF. In DNA form, the CDR3 reads TGCGCCAGCAGCTTGGGGACAGGGATGAACACTGAAGCTTTCTTT.

This clone occurred a few times. The chain couples TRBV30 to TRBJ2-7; D may be TRBD2 (6 bases). This CDR3 contains 12 residues. Per the germline V gene, CDR1 is GTSNPN and CDR2 is SVGIG (reference sequence). The V and J ends lost 3 bases and 9 bases respectively, with 15 bases between them. CDR3 region: CAWRAGLRRQYF. CDR3 nucleotides: TGTGCCTGGAGGGCGGGACTTCGTAGGCAGTACTTC. The full variable domain, completed using reference TRBV30 and TRBJ2-7, is SQTIHQWPATLVQPVGSPLSLECTVEGTSNPNLYWYRQAAGRGLQLLFYSVGIGQISSEVPQNLSASRPQDRQFILSSKKLLLSDSGFYLCAWRAGLRRQYFGPGTRLTVT.

The J gene is TRBJ2-2, the V gene TRBV29-1, with a tentative D call TRBD2 (6 bases). V lost 6 bases and J lost 6, with 8 bases in between. The germline CDR1 and CDR2 sequences are SQVTM and ANQGSEA. The CDR3 spans 11 residues. CDR3 DNA: TGCAGCGTGGGGGGTGCCGGGGAGCTGTTTTTT. Translating it yields CSVGGAGELFF.

The chain links TRBV7-2 to TRBJ1-2; D not resolved. Germline V lookup: CDR1 SGHTA, CDR2 FQGNSA. V lost 7 bases, J lost 4 bases, and 10 bases lay in between. The CDR3 totals 12 residues. The CDR3 coding sequence is TGTGCCAGCAACGAGAACGGCTATGGCTACACCTTC. This codes for CASNENGYGYTF. The entire variable domain, with the rest obtained from reference TRBV7-2 and TRBJ1-2, is as follows: GAGVSQSPSNKVTEKGKDVELRCDPISGHTALYWYRQSLGQGLEFLIYFQGNSAPDKSGLPSDRFSAERTGGSVSTLTIQRTQQEDSAVYLCASNENGYGYTFGSGTRLTVV.

This clone showed up just a few times. V usage is TRBV5-6 and J usage is TRBJ2-5; TRBD2 matches at 11 bases. The germline V gene encodes CDR1 SGHDT and CDR2 YYEEEE. The CDR3 is made up of 16 amino acids. The trim removed 4 bases at V and 2 bases at J, leaving 7 bases unmatched. The CDR3 DNA sequence: TGTGCCAGCAGCGGGGGACTAGCGGATTTACAAGAGACCCAGTACTTC. Protein sequence: CASSGGLADLQETQYF.

V and J are TRBV6-5 and TRBJ1-1, with TRBD1 matching over 9 bases. The junction had 4 bases not matched to a gene; V was cut back by 5 bases and J by 0 bases. There are 15 residues in the CDR3. Germline V gene sequence: CDR1 MNHEY, CDR2 SVGAGI. The CDR3, as DNA: TGTGCCAGCAGTCGACAGGGGGGGATGAACACTGAAGCTTTCTTT. Translated: CASSRQGGMNTEAFF.

This clone was seen repeatedly, ten times or more. V gene TRBV7-8 combines with J gene TRBJ1-5; D is perhaps TRBD1 (6 bases). CDR3 length: 15 residues. Germline V CDR1 and CDR2: SGHVS, FQNEAQ. The V end lost 5 bases, the J end lost 0 bases, and 11 bases lay between the germline ends. CDR3 DNA: TGTGCCAGCAGCGGAACAGGGTTTAGCAATCAGCCCCAGCATTTT. Translated: CASSGTGFSNQPQHF. Filled out from reference TRBV7-8 and TRBJ1-5, the complete variable domain reads GAGVSQSPRYKVAKRGQDVALRCDPISGHVSLFWYQQALGQGPEFLTYFQNEAQLDKSGLPSDRFFAERPEGSVSTLKIQRTQQEDSAVYLCASSGTGFSNQPQHFGDGTRLSIL.

This clone occurred a few times. This rearrangement joins TRBV10-3 to TRBJ1-2, with no clear D. The CDR3 contains 11 residues. The V gene lost 4 bases and the J gene lost 7 bases, with 7 bases spanning the gap. Germline lookup yields CDR1 ENHRY and CDR2 SYGVKD. CDR3 DNA sequence: TGTGCCATCAGTGTCACATCTGGCTACACCTTC. It specifies CAISVTSGYTF.

This clone was counted between two and nine times. The chain carries TRBV19 and TRBJ1-5, with D maybe TRBD1 (6 bases). Looked up from germline, CDR1 is LNHDA and CDR2 is SQIVND (reference sequence). Trimming cost V 3 bases and J 7 bases, with 13 bases left between them. The CDR3 has 14 amino acids. CDR3 residues: CASSIKGGGQPQHF. CDR3 DNA sequence: TGTGCCAGTAGTATTAAAGGGGGGGGCCAGCCCCAGCATTTT. Full variable domain (missing parts from reference TRBV19 and TRBJ1-5): DGGITQSPKYLFRKEGQNVTLSCEQNLNHDAMYWYRQDPGQGLRLIYYSQIVNDFQKGDIAEGYSVSREKKESFPLTVTSAQKNPTAFYLCASSIKGGGQPQHFGDGTRLSIL.

The chain couples TRBV19 to TRBJ1-1; no reliable D call. There are 14 residues in the CDR3. The V end lost 5 bases, the J end lost 1 base, and 11 bases lay between the germline ends. CDR1 and CDR2 from the germline V gene are LNHDA and SQIVND (reference sequence). The CDR3 nucleotides read TGTGCCAGTAGTTACAGTGCCCGGAACACTGAAGCTTTCTTT. Encoded protein: CASSYSARNTEAFF.

V is TRBV2 and J is TRBJ1-5, with D possibly being TRBD1 (6 bases). The CDR3 extends over 15 amino acids. V gave up 5 bases and J gave up 6 bases, with 17 bases separating them. The V gene's germline CDR1 is SNHLY and CDR2 FYNNEI. As DNA, the CDR3 is TGTGCCAGCAGTATAACAGGGTTATTCGGTCAGCCCCAGCATTTT. Translation: CASSITGLFGQPQHF.

The chain is built from TRBV15 and TRBJ2-7, with D possibly matching TRBD2 (6 bases). This CDR3 is built from 14 residues. Germline CDR1 reads LNHNV; CDR2 reads YYDKDF (reference sequence). Trimming cost V 1 base and J 2 bases, with 9 bases left between them. Here the CDR3 DNA reads TGTGCCACCAGCAGAGTTTGGGGGGCCTACGAGCAGTACTTC. Its translation is CATSRVWGAYEQYF. Looking up the rest from reference TRBV15 and TRBJ2-7 gives the full variable domain: DAMVIQNPRYQVTQFGKPVTLSCSQTLNHNVMYWYQQKSSQAPKLLFHYYDKDFNNEADTPDNFQSRRPNTSFCFLDIRSPGLGDTAMYLCATSRVWGAYEQYFGPGTRLTVT.

This chain connects TRBV25-1 to TRBJ2-1; TRBD2 is a possible D gene (5 bases). V lost 4 bases and J 8 bases, leaving 18 bases between the germline ends. This CDR3 has 15 amino acids. The germline V gene encodes CDR1 MGHDK and CDR2 SYGVNS. DNA of the CDR3: TGTGCCAGCAGTGCGTCCGGGAAAGGAGTCCATGAGCAGTTCTTC. Translating gives CASSASGKGVHEQFF.